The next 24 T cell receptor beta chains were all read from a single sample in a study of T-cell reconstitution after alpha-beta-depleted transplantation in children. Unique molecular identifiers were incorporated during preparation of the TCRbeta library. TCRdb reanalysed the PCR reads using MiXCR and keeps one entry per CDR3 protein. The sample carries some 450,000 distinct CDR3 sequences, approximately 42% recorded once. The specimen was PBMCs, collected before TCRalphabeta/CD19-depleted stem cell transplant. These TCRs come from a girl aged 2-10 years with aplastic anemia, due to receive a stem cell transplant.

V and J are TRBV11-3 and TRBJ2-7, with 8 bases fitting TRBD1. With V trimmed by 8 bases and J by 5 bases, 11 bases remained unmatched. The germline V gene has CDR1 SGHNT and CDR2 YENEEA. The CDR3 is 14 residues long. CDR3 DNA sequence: TGTGCCAGCGGACAGGGTGCGGGTACTGACGAGCAGTACTTC. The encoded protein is CASGQGAGTDEQYF.

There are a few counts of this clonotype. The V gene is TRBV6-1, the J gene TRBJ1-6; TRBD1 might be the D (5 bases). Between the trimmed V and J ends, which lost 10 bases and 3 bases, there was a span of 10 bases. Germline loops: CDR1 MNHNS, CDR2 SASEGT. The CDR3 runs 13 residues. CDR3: CATSGRYNSPLHF. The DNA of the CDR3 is TGTGCCACCTCAGGGCGCTATAATTCACCCCTCCACTTT.

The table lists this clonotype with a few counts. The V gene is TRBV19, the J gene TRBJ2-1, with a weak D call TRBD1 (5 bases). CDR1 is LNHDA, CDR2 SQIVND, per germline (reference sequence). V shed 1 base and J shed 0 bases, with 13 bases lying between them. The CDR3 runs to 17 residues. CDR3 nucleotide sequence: TGTGCCAGTAGTATAGGGCTAGACAGAGGCTCCTACAATGAGCAGTTCTTC. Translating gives CASSIGLDRGSYNEQFF.

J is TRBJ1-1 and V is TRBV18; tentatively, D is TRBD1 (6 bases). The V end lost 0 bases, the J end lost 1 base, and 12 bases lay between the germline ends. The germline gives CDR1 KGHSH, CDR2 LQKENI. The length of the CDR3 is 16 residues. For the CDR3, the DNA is TGTGCCAGCTCACCACCGCGGGGAGGGGGGAACACTGAAGCTTTCTTT. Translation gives CASSPPRGGGNTEAFF.

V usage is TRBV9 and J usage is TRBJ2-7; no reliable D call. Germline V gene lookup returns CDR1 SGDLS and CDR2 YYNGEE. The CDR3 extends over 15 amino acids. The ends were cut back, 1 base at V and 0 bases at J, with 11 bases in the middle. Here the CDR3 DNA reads TGTGCCAGCAGCGTAACCGGGCTGAGCTCCTACGAGCAGTACTTC. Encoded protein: CASSVTGLSSYEQYF.

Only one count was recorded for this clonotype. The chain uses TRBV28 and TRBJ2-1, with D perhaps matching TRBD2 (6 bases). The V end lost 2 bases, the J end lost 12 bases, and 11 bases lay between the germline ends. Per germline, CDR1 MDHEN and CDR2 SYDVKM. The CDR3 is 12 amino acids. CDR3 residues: CASSLMGGSQFF. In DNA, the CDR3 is TGTGCCAGCAGTTTAATGGGGGGATCGCAGTTCTTC.

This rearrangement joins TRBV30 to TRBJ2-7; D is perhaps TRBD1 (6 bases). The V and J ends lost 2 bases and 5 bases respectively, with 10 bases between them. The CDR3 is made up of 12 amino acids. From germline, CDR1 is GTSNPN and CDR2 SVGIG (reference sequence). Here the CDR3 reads CAWSRDKNEQYF. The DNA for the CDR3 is TGTGCCTGGAGTAGGGACAAGAACGAGCAGTACTTC.

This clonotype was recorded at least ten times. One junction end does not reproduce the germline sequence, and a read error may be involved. CDR3 region: CASSLNSYEQYF. In DNA form, the CDR3 reads TGTGCCAGCAGCTTAAACTCGTACGAGCAGTACTTC. This chain links TRBV5-1 with TRBJ2-7; no definite D call. Germline V gives CDR1 SGHRS, CDR2 YFSETQ. CDR3 size: 12 residues. Using reference TRBV5-1 and TRBJ2-7 for the parts outside the CDR3, the full variable domain is KAGVTQTPRYLIKTRGQQVTLSCSPISGHRSVSWYQQTPGQGLQFLFEYFSETQRNKGNFPGRFSGRQFSNSRSEMNVSTLELGDSALYLCASSLNSYEQYFGPGTRLTVT.

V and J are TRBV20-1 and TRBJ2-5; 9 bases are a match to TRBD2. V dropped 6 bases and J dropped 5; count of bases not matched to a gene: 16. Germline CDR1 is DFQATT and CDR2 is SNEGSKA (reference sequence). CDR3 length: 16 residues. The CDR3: CSAGRLAGLSGETQYF. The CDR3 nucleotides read TGCAGTGCCGGCCGGCTAGCGGGATTGTCTGGGGAGACCCAGTACTTC.

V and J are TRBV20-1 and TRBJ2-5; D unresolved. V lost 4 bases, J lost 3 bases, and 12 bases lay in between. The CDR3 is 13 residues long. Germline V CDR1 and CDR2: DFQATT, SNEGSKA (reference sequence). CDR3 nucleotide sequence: TGCAGTGCTACCGGACGGTTTGAAGAGACCCAGTACTTC. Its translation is CSATGRFEETQYF.

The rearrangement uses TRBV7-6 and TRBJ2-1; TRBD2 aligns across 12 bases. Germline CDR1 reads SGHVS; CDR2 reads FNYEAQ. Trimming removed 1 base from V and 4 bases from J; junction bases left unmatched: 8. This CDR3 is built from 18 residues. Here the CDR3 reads CASSLGAGLAGRYNEQFF. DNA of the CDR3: TGTGCCAGCAGCTTAGGTGCGGGACTAGCGGGCCGTTACAATGAGCAGTTCTTC.

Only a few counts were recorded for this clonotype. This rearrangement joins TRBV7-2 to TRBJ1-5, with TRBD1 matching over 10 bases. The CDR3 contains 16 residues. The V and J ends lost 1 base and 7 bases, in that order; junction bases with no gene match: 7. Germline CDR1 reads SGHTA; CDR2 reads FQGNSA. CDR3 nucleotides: TGTGCCAGCAGCTTAGACCGGGACAGGGGTAACCAGCCCCAGCATTTT. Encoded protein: CASSLDRDRGNQPQHF.

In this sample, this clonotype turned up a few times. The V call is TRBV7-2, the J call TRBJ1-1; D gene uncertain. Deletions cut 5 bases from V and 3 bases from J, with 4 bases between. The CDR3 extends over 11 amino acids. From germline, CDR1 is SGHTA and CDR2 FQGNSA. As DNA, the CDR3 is TGTGCCAGCAGCGCGGACACTGAAGCTTTCTTT. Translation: CASSADTEAFF. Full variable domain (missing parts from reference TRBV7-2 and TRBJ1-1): GAGVSQSPSNKVTEKGKDVELRCDPISGHTALYWYRQSLGQGLEFLIYFQGNSAPDKSGLPSDRFSAERTGGSVSTLTIQRTQQEDSAVYLCASSADTEAFFGQGTRLTVV.

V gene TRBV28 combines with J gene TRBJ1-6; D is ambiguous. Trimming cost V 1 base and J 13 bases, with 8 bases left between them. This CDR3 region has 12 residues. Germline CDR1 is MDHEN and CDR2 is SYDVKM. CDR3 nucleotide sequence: TGTGCCAGCAGTTTATTCCTTTCTCCCCTCCACTTT. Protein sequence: CASSLFLSPLHF.

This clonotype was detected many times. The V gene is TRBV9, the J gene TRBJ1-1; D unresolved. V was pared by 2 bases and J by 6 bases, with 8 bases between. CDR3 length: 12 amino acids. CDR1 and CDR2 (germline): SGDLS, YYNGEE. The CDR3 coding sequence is TGTGCCAGCAGCGTGGGAGGGTCTGAAGCTTTCTTT. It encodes CASSVGGSEAFF.

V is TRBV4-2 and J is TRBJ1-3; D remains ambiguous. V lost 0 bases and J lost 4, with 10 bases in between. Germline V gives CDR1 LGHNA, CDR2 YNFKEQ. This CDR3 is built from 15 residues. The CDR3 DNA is TGTGCCAGCAGCCAAGATCTGACTGGCGGAAACACCATATATTTT. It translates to CASSQDLTGGNTIYF.

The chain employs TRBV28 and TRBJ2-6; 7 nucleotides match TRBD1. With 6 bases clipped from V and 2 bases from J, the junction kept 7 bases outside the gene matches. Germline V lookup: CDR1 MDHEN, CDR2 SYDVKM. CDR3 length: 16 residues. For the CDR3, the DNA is TGTGCCAGCAGAAGACAGGGAAAAACTGGGGCCAACGTCCTGACTTTC. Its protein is CASRRQGKTGANVLTF.

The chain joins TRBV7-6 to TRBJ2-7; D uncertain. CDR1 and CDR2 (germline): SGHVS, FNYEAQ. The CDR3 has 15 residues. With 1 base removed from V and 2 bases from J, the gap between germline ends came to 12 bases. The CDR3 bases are TGTGCCAGCAGCTTAGGGGCAGAGGACCCCTACGAGCAGTACTTC. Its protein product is CASSLGAEDPYEQYF.

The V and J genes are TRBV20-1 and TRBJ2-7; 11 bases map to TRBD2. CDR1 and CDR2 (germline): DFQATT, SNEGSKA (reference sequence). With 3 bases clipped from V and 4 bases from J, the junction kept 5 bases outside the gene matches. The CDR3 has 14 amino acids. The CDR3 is CSARLGLAEYEQYV. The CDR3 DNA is TGCAGTGCTAGGCTGGGACTAGCGGAATACGAGCAGTACGTC.

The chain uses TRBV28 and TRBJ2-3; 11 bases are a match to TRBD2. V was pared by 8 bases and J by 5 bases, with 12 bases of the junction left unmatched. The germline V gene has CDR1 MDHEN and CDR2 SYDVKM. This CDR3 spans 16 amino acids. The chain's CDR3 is CASSRIAGGPRDTQYF. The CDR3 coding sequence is TGTGCCAGCTCGAGGATAGCGGGGGGGCCGAGAGATACGCAGTATTTT.

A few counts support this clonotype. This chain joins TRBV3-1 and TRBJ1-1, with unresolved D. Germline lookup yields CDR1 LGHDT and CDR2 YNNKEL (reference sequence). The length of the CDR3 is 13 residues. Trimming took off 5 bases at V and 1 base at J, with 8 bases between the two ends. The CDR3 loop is CASSAAPNTEAFF. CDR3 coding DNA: TGTGCCAGCAGCGCTGCCCCGAACACTGAAGCTTTCTTT.

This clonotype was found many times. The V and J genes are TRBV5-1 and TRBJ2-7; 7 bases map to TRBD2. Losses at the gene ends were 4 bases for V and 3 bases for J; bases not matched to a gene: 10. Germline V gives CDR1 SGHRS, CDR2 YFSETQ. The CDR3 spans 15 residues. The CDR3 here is CASSAGMVAGYEQYF. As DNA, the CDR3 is TGCGCCAGCAGCGCCGGGATGGTAGCGGGCTACGAGCAGTACTTC.

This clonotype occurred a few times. CDR3 sequence (DNA): TGCAGTGCTAGAGATCGAAGGGGTGGAGGCACTGAAGCTTTCTTT. This sequence encodes CSARDRRGGGTEAFF. The V gene is TRBV20-1, the J gene TRBJ1-1; possibly TRBD1 for D (5 bases). The ends were cut back, 0 bases at V and 4 bases at J, with 15 bases in the middle. This CDR3 is built from 15 residues. Per germline, CDR1 DFQATT and CDR2 SNEGSKA (reference sequence).

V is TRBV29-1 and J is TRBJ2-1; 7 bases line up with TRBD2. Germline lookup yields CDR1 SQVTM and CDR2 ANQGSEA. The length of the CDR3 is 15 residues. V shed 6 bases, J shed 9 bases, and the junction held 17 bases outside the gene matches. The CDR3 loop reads CSVPFYGGSSFEQFF. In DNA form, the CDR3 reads TGCAGCGTGCCGTTTTACGGGGGGAGTTCTTTTGAGCAGTTCTTC.